This T cell receptor beta chain stems from a study of T cells in Graves' hyperthyroidism and ophthalmopathy. Study context: Peripheral blood collection took place at initial diagnosis, before any treatment.

General study findings and limits: From stable hyperthyroidism, ophthalmopathy was set apart by a 13 V-J model. Model output signaled ophthalmopathy a median approximately 6 months ahead of onset.

The CDR3 regions of TCR beta were amplified from RNA transcripts. HTBI primers were the set used in a first-round RT-PCR of the TCR CDR3. Using its own MiXCR run on the multiplex PCR reads, TCRdb lists one record per CDR3 protein. The sample consists of around 420,000 distinct CDR3 sequences, about a sixth of them appearing once. PBMCs stemmed from approximately 9.1 ml fresh peripheral blood. This clonotype was recorded once. Its antigen remains unidentified. The germline gives CDR1 MNHEY, CDR2 SVGEGT. V was cut by 5 bases and J by 5 bases, with 15 bases left in between. The CDR3 length is 14 residues. The clonotype was recovered from a woman under 30 with Graves' hyperthyroidism. Sample: blood. The chain joins TRBV6-2 or TRBV6-3 to TRBJ2-5; maybe TRBD2 (5 bases). The CDR3 bases are TGTGCCAGCAGTCCAGGCCGCACGGGGGAGACCCAGTACTTC. This codes for CASSPGRTGETQYF.